This entry lists 28 T cell receptor beta chains sequenced from one sample in a study of T cell responses to AZD1222 COVID-19 vaccine. Clones were sequenced by immunoSEQ multiplex PCR, and TCRdb holds only the in-frame ones, with some missing. Of some 150,000 clones in the sample, over 85% were seen once. The sample consisted of peripheral blood, taken 28 days after the second AZD1222 dose. These receptors originate from an adult who received the AZD1222 COVID-19 vaccine.

The chain uses TRBV7-9 and TRBJ1-4; weak D call: TRBD1 (5 bases). The ends were cut back, 2 bases at V and 4 bases at J, with 11 bases in the middle. CDR3 length: 15 residues. Germline V gene lookup returns CDR1 SEHNR and CDR2 FQNEAQ (reference sequence). CDR3: CASSLNTGYNEKLFF. The CDR3 DNA reads as TGTGCCAGCAGCTTAAATACAGGATATAATGAAAAACTGTTTTTT.

The J gene is TRBJ1-3, the V gene TRBV18, with 7 bases that match TRBD1. Per the germline V gene, CDR1 is KGHSH and CDR2 is LQKENI. V trimming: 2 bases; J trimming: 0 bases; junction bases outside the gene matches: 10. The CDR3 covers 18 residues. CDR3 bases: TGTGCCAGCTCACCAACCGGGACAGATATTTACTCTGGAAACACCATATATTTT. Its protein is CASSPTGTDIYSGNTIYF.

The chain links TRBV6-5 to TRBJ2-1; D tentatively fits TRBD1 or TRBD2 (5 bases each). V was pared by 7 bases and J by 9 bases, with 10 bases between. Germline loops: CDR1 MNHEY, CDR2 SVGAGI. There are 11 residues in the CDR3. CDR3 bases: TGTGCCAGCACCAGGGCGGGTGAGCAGTTCTTC. This translates into CASTRAGEQFF.

J is TRBJ2-1 and V is TRBV5-4, with D tentatively TRBD1 or TRBD2 (5 bases each). Per germline, CDR1 SGHNT and CDR2 YYREEE (reference sequence). Trimming shortened V by 0 bases and J by 10 bases, and 32 bases separated the two germline ends. The length of the CDR3 is 20 residues. CDR3 sequence reads: CASSLVEKGRALARNVEQFF. The DNA of the CDR3 is TGTGCCAGCAGCTTGGTGGAAAAGGGGCGCGCGCTAGCCCGGAATGTGGAGCAGTTCTTC. Full variable domain (outside the CDR3, taken from reference TRBV5-4 and TRBJ2-1): ETGVTQSPTHLIKTRGQQVTLRCSSQSGHNTVSWYQQALGQGPQFIFQYYREEENGRGNFPPRFSGLQFPNYSSELNVNALELDDSALYLCASSLVEKGRALARNVEQFFGPGTRLTVL.

This chain links TRBV6-6 with TRBJ2-3; unclear D gene. Germline CDR1 and CDR2: MNHNY and SVGAGI (reference sequence). Trimming removed 2 bases from V and 6 bases from J, with 6 bases in between. CDR3 length: 12 amino acids. CDR3 bases: TGTGCCAGCAGTTACGTGGGGGATACGCAGTATTTT. Translation: CASSYVGDTQYF.

This chain uses TRBV4-2 with TRBJ1-3; no definite D call. Germline assignment: CDR1 LGHNA and CDR2 YNFKEQ. This CDR3 spans 16 amino acids. V was cut by 0 bases and J by 0 bases, with 9 bases left in between. The CDR3 loop reads CASSQDGEGSGNTIYF. Written as DNA, the CDR3 is TGTGCCAGCAGCCAAGATGGAGAAGGCTCTGGAAACACCATATATTTT.

This clone came up a few times. The rearrangement uses TRBV4-3 and TRBJ2-7; 10 positions agree with TRBD1. From germline, CDR1 is LGHNA and CDR2 YSLEER. J was trimmed by 3 bases and V by 1 base; bases with no gene match: 3. This CDR3 spans 15 amino acids. CDR3 bases: TGCGCCAGCAGCCAAGGACAGGGGGCCAACTACGAGCAGTACTTC. Amino acid sequence: CASSQGQGANYEQYF.

This clone has only one observation. The chain couples TRBV7-8 to TRBJ2-7; D unresolved. Germline CDR1 and CDR2: SGHVS and FQNEAQ. This CDR3 comprises 12 residues. V gave up 5 bases and J gave up 3 bases, with 8 bases separating them. CDR3 coding DNA: TGTGCCAGCAGCCCACACAACTACGAGCAGTACTTC. Residues: CASSPHNYEQYF.

The V call is TRBV5-5, the J call TRBJ1-1; D might be TRBD1 (6 bases). From germline, CDR1 is SGHKS and CDR2 YYEKEE (reference sequence). The CDR3 is made up of 15 amino acids. Between the trimmed V and J ends, which lost 0 bases and 4 bases, there was a span of 13 bases. Here the CDR3 DNA reads TGTGCCAGCAGCTTGGGCTGGCCAGGGGTCACTGAAGCTTTCTTT. It codes for CASSLGWPGVTEAFF.

This clone has just a few counts. The V gene is TRBV18, the J gene TRBJ2-2; the D gene is possibly TRBD1 (6 bases). Trimming removed 2 bases from V and 14 bases from J, with 18 bases in between. Germline V gene sequence: CDR1 KGHSH, CDR2 LQKENI. The CDR3 totals 14 residues. CDR3 region: CASSPDQTGRDLFF. As DNA, the CDR3 is TGTGCCAGCTCACCAGACCAGACAGGCAGAGATCTGTTTTTT.

V and J are TRBV6-5 and TRBJ2-2; D is unclear. V was shortened by 6 bases and J by 4 bases, with 9 bases between the two germline ends. Germline CDR1 is MNHEY and CDR2 is SVGAGI. The CDR3 totals 13 residues. The CDR3 region has the DNA TGTGCCAGCAGGGCCCAGGCCACCGGGGAGCTGTTTTTT. Translated: CASRAQATGELFF.

This clone came up once. The chain has TRBV24-1 and TRBJ2-5, with 7 nucleotides matching TRBD2. CDR1 is KGHDR and CDR2 is SFDVKD in the germline V gene. CDR3 length: 14 amino acids. After removal of 4 bases from V and 4 bases from J, the junction contained 5 bases not matched to a gene. CDR3 in amino acids: CATSDGLVGETQYF. CDR3 DNA: TGTGCCACCAGTGACGGACTAGTCGGAGAGACCCAGTACTTC.

J is TRBJ1-4 and V is TRBV5-1; D is ambiguous. Trimming took 0 bases from V and 4 from J, leaving 10 bases between them. Germline V gene lookup returns CDR1 SGHRS and CDR2 YFSETQ. The CDR3 is 15 amino acids. CDR3 amino acids: CASSLEGQYNEKLFF. DNA for the CDR3: TGCGCCAGCAGCTTGGAGGGCCAGTATAATGAAAAACTGTTTTTT.

V gene TRBV4-1 combines with J gene TRBJ1-5, with D unclear. Between the trimmed V and J ends, which lost 1 base and 7 bases, there was a span of 8 bases. There are 13 residues in the CDR3. Germline-derived CDR1 and CDR2 are MGHRA and YSYEKL. CDR3 bases: TGCGCCAGCAGCCAAGTCCCAGAACAGCCCCAGCATTTT. Its protein is CASSQVPEQPQHF.

The J gene is TRBJ1-1, the V gene TRBV27, with a weak D call TRBD1 (6 bases). Per germline, CDR1 MNHEY and CDR2 SMNVEV (reference sequence). The CDR3 consists of 14 residues. V was trimmed by 3 bases and J by 4 bases, leaving 12 bases between them. Written as DNA, the CDR3 is TGTGCCAGCAGTTTGACTGGGACATTCACTGAAGCTTTCTTT. Translating it yields CASSLTGTFTEAFF.

In its sample, this clone was seen once. The V gene is TRBV2, the J gene TRBJ2-7; 8 bases map to TRBD1. Germline V gene sequence: CDR1 SNHLY, CDR2 FYNNEI. CDR3 length: 14 residues. The J segment lost 3 bases and the V segment lost 3 bases, leaving 4 bases of the junction unmatched. The CDR3 DNA follows: TGTGCCAGCAGTGATCAAGACAGGGGCTACGAGCAGTACTTC. Protein product: CASSDQDRGYEQYF. The complete variable domain, with remaining parts taken from reference TRBV2 and TRBJ2-7, reads EPEVTQTPSHQVTQMGQEVILRCVPISNHLYFYWYRQILGQKVEFLVSFYNNEISEKSEIFDDQFSVERPDGSNFTLKIRSTKLEDSAMYFCASSDQDRGYEQYFGPGTRLTVT.

Remarks on this clone: The identical CDR3 is also encoded by other nucleotide sequences in the sample. The chain carries TRBV18 and TRBJ1-1; a weak D match, TRBD1 (6 bases). From germline, CDR1 is KGHSH and CDR2 LQKENI. The CDR3 extends over 13 amino acids. The ends were cut back, 6 bases at V and 2 bases at J, with 10 bases in the middle. The CDR3 region has the DNA TGTGCCAGCTCTCTGGACAGTAACACTGAAGCTTTCTTT. Amino acids: CASSLDSNTEAFF.

This chain connects TRBV27 to TRBJ1-6, with 8 bases aligning to TRBD1. Unmatched junction bases numbered 5, after V lost 7 bases and J lost 6 bases. This CDR3 region has 14 residues. Germline V CDR1 and CDR2: MNHEY, SMNVEV (reference sequence). The DNA for the CDR3 is TGTGCCAGCACCACGACAGGGGCTAATTCACCCCTCCACTTT. The encoded protein is CASTTTGANSPLHF.

The chain has TRBV2 and TRBJ2-1, with D perhaps matching TRBD2 (6 bases). Germline assignment: CDR1 SNHLY and CDR2 FYNNEI. V dropped 4 bases and J dropped 9 bases, with 10 bases sitting between them. This CDR3 is 12 amino acids long. The CDR3 DNA sequence: TGTGCCAGCAGTGGGGACTCCGGTGAGCAGTTCTTC. It yields the protein CASSGDSGEQFF.

Here the CDR3 DNA reads TGTGCCAGTAGTACCAATTCCCTCATGAACACTGAAGCTTTCTTT. Protein sequence: CASSTNSLMNTEAFF. This sequence joins TRBV19 and TRBJ1-1; D uncertain. Trimming took off 4 bases at V and 0 bases at J, with 12 bases between the two ends. CDR3 length: 15 residues. Germline V lookup: CDR1 LNHDA, CDR2 SQIVND (reference sequence).

The chain recombines TRBV4-1 with TRBJ1-5; 7 positions agree with TRBD1. The CDR3 has 16 residues. The germline gives CDR1 MGHRA, CDR2 YSYEKL. V trimming: 3 bases; J trimming: 5 bases; junction bases outside the gene matches: 10. CDR3 in DNA: TGCGCCAGCAGCCAGTACCCCAGGGGGAGGTATCAGCCCCAGCATTTT. It is translated as CASSQYPRGRYQPQHF.

The CDR3 nucleotides read TGTGCCAGTAGTTTGGGACTAGCGAGGCTAAACACCGGGGAGCTGTTTTTT. It specifies CASSLGLARLNTGELFF. The gene calls are TRBV19 and TRBJ2-2; 10 bases map to TRBD2. Germline lookup yields CDR1 LNHDA and CDR2 SQIVND (reference sequence). Germline trimming cut 5 bases from V and 2 bases from J; bases unmatched to any gene: 8. The length of the CDR3 is 17 residues. Filled out from reference TRBV19 and TRBJ2-2, the complete variable domain reads DGGITQSPKYLFRKEGQNVTLSCEQNLNHDAMYWYRQDPGQGLRLIYYSQIVNDFQKGDIAEGYSVSREKKESFPLTVTSAQKNPTAFYLCASSLGLARLNTGELFFGEGSRLTVL.

This chain connects TRBV6-5 to TRBJ1-2; 7 nucleotides align to TRBD1. The CDR3 covers 15 residues. With 2 bases clipped from V and 6 bases from J, the junction kept 9 bases outside the gene matches. The V gene's germline CDR1 is MNHEY and CDR2 SVGAGI. CDR3 region: CASSYAWGDRNGYTF. The CDR3 DNA sequence: TGTGCCAGCAGTTACGCTTGGGGGGACAGAAATGGCTACACCTTC.

The chain recombines TRBV11-2 with TRBJ1-1; no definite D call. CDR1 SGHAT and CDR2 FQNNGV come from the germline V gene. CDR3 length equals 14 residues. V lost 5 bases to trimming and J lost 0 bases, with 10 bases between them. CDR3 nucleotide sequence: TGTGCCAGCAGCCGCATACGGATGAACACTGAAGCTTTCTTT. Encoded protein: CASSRIRMNTEAFF.

The chain is built from TRBV5-1 and TRBJ2-5; 15 bases match TRBD2. CDR1 and CDR2 (germline): SGHRS, YFSETQ. V lost 6 bases to trimming and J lost 5 bases; unmatched junction nucleotides: 11. CDR3 length: 17 residues. CDR3 residues: CASTSNGLAGGIETQYF. As DNA, the CDR3 is TGCGCCAGCACCTCAAACGGACTAGCGGGAGGGATCGAGACCCAGTACTTC.

V usage is TRBV4-2 and J usage is TRBJ1-5; tentative D call: TRBD1 (5 bases). The germline V gene has CDR1 LGHNA and CDR2 YNFKEQ. The V gene lost 1 base and the J gene lost 5 bases, with 9 bases spanning the gap. The CDR3 length is 14 residues. The CDR3 loop is CASSQGQQDQPQHF. The CDR3 DNA follows: TGTGCCAGCAGCCAAGGACAACAGGATCAGCCCCAGCATTTT.

The chain combines TRBV5-1 with TRBJ2-1; 12 bases are a match to TRBD2. The length of the CDR3 is 15 residues. J gave up 9 bases and V 0 bases, and 4 bases lay outside the gene matches. Looked up from germline, CDR1 is SGHRS and CDR2 is YFSETQ. The CDR3 reads CASSLGLAGESEQFF. The CDR3 region has the DNA TGCGCCAGCAGCTTGGGACTAGCGGGAGAGAGTGAGCAGTTCTTC.

The chain links TRBV29-1 to TRBJ1-1, with D possibly matching TRBD1 (5 bases). CDR1 is SQVTM and CDR2 is ANQGSEA in the germline V gene. The V and J ends lost 8 bases and 4 bases respectively, with 14 bases between them. This CDR3 has 12 residues. The CDR3 DNA sequence: TGCAGCTTTCGGGGGGGTAGCACTGAAGCTTTCTTT. Translating it yields CSFRGGSTEAFF.